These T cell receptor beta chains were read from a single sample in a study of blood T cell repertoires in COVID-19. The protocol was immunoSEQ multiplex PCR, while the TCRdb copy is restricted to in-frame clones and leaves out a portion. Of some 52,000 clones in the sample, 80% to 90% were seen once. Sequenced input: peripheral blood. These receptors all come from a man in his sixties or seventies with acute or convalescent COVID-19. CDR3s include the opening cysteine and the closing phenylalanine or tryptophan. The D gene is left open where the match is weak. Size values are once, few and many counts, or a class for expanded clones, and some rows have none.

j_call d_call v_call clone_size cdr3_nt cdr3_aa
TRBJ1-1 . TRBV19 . TGTGCCAGTAGTATTACCAGGGGCACTGAAGCTTTCTTT CASSITRGTEAFF
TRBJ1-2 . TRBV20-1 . TGCAGTGCTAGTACCAGGGGTAACTATGGCTACACCTTC CSASTRGNYGYTF
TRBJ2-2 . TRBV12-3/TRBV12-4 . TGTGCCAGCAGTTTCCACTCAACCGGGGAGCTGTTTTTT CASSFHSTGELFF
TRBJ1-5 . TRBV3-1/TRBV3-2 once TGTGCCAGCAGCCCCCTAAATCAGCCCCAGCATTTT CASSPLNQPQHF
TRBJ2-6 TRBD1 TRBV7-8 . TGTGCCAGCAGTTATGTAGGGACAGGAAAAAGCTCTGGGGCCAACGTCCTGACTTTC CASSYVGTGKSSGANVLTF
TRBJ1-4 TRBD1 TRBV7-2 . TGTGCCAGCAGCCCCCAGGGGGCGCTTCTTGAAAAACTGTTTTTT CASSPQGALLEKLFF
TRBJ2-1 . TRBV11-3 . TGTGCCAGCAGCTTAGAATCGGGTCGACAGGACAATGAGCAGTTCTTC CASSLESGRQDNEQFF
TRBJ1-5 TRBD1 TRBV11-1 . TGTGCCAGCAGTAAGGGACAGGGCCAACAGCCCCAGCATTTT CASSKGQGQQPQHF
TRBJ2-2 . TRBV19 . TGTGCCAGTGGCGGAGGCGGAGGGGAGCTGTTTTTT CASGGGGGELFF
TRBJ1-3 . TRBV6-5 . TGTGCCAGCAGTTACGAGGATGGAAACACCATATATTTT CASSYEDGNTIYF
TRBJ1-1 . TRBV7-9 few TGTGCCAGCAGCATCCAGAACACTGAAGCTTTCTTT CASSIQNTEAFF
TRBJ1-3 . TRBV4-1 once TGCGCCAGCAGCCAATACTCTGGAAACACCATATATTTT CASSQYSGNTIYF
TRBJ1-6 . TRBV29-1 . TGCAGCCCCAAGACAACAAATAATTCACCCCTCCACTTT CSPKTTNNSPLHF
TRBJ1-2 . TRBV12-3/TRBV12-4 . TGTGCCAGCAGCCCACAGGGACGGTGGGGCTACACCTTC CASSPQGRWGYTF
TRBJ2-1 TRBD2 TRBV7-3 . TGTGCCAGCAGCAAAGGGCTAGCGGGCTACAATGAGCAGTTCTTC CASSKGLAGYNEQFF
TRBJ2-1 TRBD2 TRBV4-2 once TGTGCCAGCAGCGTAGCGGGGGGGCGTAACGGCCAGAATGAGCAGTTCTTC CASSVAGGRNGQNEQFF
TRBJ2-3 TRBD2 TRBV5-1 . TGCGCCAGCAACGAAGCGGGGGGGCAAGATACGCAGTATTTT CASNEAGGQDTQYF
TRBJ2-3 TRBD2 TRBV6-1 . TGTGCCAGCAGTGAAGTGGTAGCGGGAACAGATACGCAGTATTTT CASSEVVAGTDTQYF
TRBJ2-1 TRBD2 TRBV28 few TGTGCCAGCACCCATGCTAGCGGGAGCTCCTACAATGAGCAGTTCTTC CASTHASGSSYNEQFF
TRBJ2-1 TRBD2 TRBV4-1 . TGCGCCAGCAGCCAAGTTCAAAGCGGGAGAAATGAGCAGTTCTTC CASSQVQSGRNEQFF
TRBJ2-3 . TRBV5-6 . TGTGCCAGCAGCCGATTGGCCTCTAGCACAGATACGCAGTATTTT CASSRLASSTDTQYF
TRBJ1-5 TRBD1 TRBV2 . TGTGCCAGCAGTATACAGGGGGCAGATCAGCCCCAGCATTTT CASSIQGADQPQHF
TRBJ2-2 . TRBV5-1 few TGCGCCAGCAGCGTCAGGGCCCTCGACACCGGGGAGCTGTTTTTT CASSVRALDTGELFF
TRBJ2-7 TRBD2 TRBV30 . TGTGCCTGGGGGAGCGGGAGTGGGTCCTACGAGCAGTACTTC CAWGSGSGSYEQYF
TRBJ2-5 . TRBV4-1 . TGCGCCAGCAGCCCCCCGGACAGACGGGAGACCCAGTACTTC CASSPPDRRETQYF
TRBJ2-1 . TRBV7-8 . TGTGCCAGCAGCTTAGATGGGCATCGCAATGAGCAGTTCTTC CASSLDGHRNEQFF
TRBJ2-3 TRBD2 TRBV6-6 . TGTGCCACCTTTAGCGGGTCTCGGGATACGCAGTATTTT CATFSGSRDTQYF
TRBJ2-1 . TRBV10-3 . TGTGCCATCAGTGACACCTACAGGACAAATGAGCAGTTCTTC CAISDTYRTNEQFF
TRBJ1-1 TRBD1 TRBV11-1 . TGTGCCAGCAGCCGCGGGACAGGGGCTATTGAAGCTTTCTTT CASSRGTGAIEAFF
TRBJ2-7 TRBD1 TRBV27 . TGTGCCAGCAGTTTCGGGACAGGCTACTCCTACGAGCAGTACTTC CASSFGTGYSYEQYF
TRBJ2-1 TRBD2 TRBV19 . TGTGCCAGTAGTATTGTGCTAGCGGACTCCTACAATGAGCAGTTCTTC CASSIVLADSYNEQFF
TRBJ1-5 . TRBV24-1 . TGTGCCACCAGTGATTTCTGGGCCAATCAGCCCCAGCATTTT CATSDFWANQPQHF
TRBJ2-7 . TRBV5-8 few TGTGCCAGCAGCTGGGGGGAGAACTACGAGCAGTACTTC CASSWGENYEQYF
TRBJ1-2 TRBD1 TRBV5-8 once TGTGCCAGCAGCTTGGTTTACAGGGGTGGCTACACCTTC CASSLVYRGGYTF
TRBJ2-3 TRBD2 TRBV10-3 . TGTGCCATCAGTGATAGCGGGATCGGGGCAGATACGCAGTATTTT CAISDSGIGADTQYF
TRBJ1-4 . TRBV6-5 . TGTGCCAGCAATACGGGGGGCTGGGAAAAACTGTTTTTT CASNTGGWEKLFF
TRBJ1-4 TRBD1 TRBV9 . TGTGCCAGCAGCGTAGGGGGACAGGAGAATGAAAAACTGTTTTTT CASSVGGQENEKLFF
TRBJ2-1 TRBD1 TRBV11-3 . TGTGCCAGCAGCTTAAGAGGGCCGGGACAGGGATTCTACAATGAGCAGTTCTTC CASSLRGPGQGFYNEQFF
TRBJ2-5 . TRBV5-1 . TGCGCCAGCAGCGGGGGGAGTGTAGAGACCCAGTACTTC CASSGGSVETQYF
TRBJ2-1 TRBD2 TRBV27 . TGTGCCAGCAGTAAACGGTCCTCACTAGCGGGAGAAGTATACAATGAGCAGTTCTTC CASSKRSSLAGEVYNEQFF
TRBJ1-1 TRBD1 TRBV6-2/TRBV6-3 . TGTGCCAGCAGTTACTCGAAGGGGGCGCATTCTGCCCGAGGAGCTTTCTTT CASSYSKGAHSARGAFF
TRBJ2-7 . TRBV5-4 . TGTGCCAGCAGTCCTCGGGAGAGCTCCTACGAGCAGTACTTC CASSPRESSYEQYF
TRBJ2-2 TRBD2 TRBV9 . TGTGCCAGCAGCGGGGGACTAGCGGGCACCGGGGAGCTGTTTTTT CASSGGLAGTGELFF
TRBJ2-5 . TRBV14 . TGTGCCAGCAGCCTTGACATGACCACCGCCAAAGAGACCCAGTACTTC CASSLDMTTAKETQYF
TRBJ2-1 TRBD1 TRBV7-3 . TGTGCCAGCAGCCCACTGGGACAGGGGAGCAATGAGCAGTTCTTC CASSPLGQGSNEQFF
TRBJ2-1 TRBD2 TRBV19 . TGTGCCAGTAGTATAACTCCAGCGGGGGGGAGCAATGAGCAGTTCTTC CASSITPAGGSNEQFF